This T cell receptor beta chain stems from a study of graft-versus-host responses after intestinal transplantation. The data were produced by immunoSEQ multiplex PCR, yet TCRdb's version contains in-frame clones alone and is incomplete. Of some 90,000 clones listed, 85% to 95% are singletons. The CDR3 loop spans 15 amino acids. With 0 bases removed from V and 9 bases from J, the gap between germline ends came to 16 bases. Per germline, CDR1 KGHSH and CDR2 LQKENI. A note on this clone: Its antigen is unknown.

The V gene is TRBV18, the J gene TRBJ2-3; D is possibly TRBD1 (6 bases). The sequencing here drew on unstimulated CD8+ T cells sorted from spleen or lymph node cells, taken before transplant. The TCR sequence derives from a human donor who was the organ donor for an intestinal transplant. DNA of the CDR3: TGTGCCAGCTCACCACCGTACAGGGTCCGTGGGACGCAGTATTTT. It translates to CASSPPYRVRGTQYF.